The next 28 T cell receptor beta chains were all read from a single sample in a study of T cells in Graves' hyperthyroidism and ophthalmopathy (dated by TCRdb to about 2019). Library preparation was by multiplex PCR. The sequencing machine was an Illumina HiSeq 2000. TCR beta CDR3 regions were amplified from RNA transcripts. The first round of RT-PCR for the TCR CDR3 was performed with the HTBI primer set and the Qiagen OneStep RT-PCR kit. TCRdb applied fastp at Q25 and MiXCR to the public reads, then kept only in-frame beta chains. Each entry merges the rows of one CDR3 protein and shows their most common DNA and genes. Across this sample there are approximately 690,000 distinct CDR3 sequences, with under 25% seen only once. The ten largest clones represent about 34% of the sample. The sequenced sample was blood. The receptors stem from a man aged 25-45 years with Graves' ophthalmopathy.

This clonotype has just a few counts. This chain links TRBV30 with TRBJ2-1; D ambiguous. CDR1 is GTSNPN and CDR2 is SVGIG in the germline V gene (reference sequence). V was cut by 0 bases and J by 6 bases, with 12 bases left in between. This CDR3 spans 14 amino acids. The CDR3 region has the DNA TGTGCCTGGAGTGTACAACCCAGGCCCAATGAGCAGTTCTTC. This sequence encodes CAWSVQPRPNEQFF.

In this sample, this clonotype turned up a few times. The rearrangement links TRBV30 to TRBJ1-3; possibly TRBD1 for D (5 bases). This CDR3 has 12 residues. Germline V gene lookup returns CDR1 GTSNPN and CDR2 SVGIG (reference sequence). V lost 2 bases to trimming and J lost 7 bases, with 9 bases between them. The chain's CDR3 is CAWSKGPNTIYF. DNA of the CDR3: TGTGCCTGGAGTAAGGGGCCCAACACCATATATTTT.

The chain combines TRBV6-2 or TRBV6-3 with TRBJ2-6; 9 bases line up with TRBD2. Germline CDR1 is MNHEY and CDR2 is SVGEGT. This CDR3 is built from 19 residues. Germline trimming cut 2 bases from V and 0 bases from J; bases unmatched to any gene: 8. The DNA of the CDR3 is TGTGCCAGCAGTTACCCTCGGACTAGCGAAAGCTCTGGGGCCAACGTCCTGACTTTC. Translated: CASSYPRTSESSGANVLTF.

This clonotype was detected ten times or more. CDR3 region: CASSQDEGWRRNEQFF. The CDR3 nucleotides read TGTGCCAGCAGCCAAGATGAGGGCTGGAGGCGGAATGAGCAGTTCTTC. J is TRBJ2-1 and V is TRBV3-1, with TRBD2 as a possible D gene (5 bases). V was pared by 0 bases and J by 7 bases, with 16 bases between. Germline loops: CDR1 LGHDT, CDR2 YNNKEL (reference sequence). CDR3 length: 16 residues.

This clonotype has ten or more counts. The V gene is TRBV2, the J gene TRBJ1-2; D is unclear. Germline CDR1 reads SNHLY; CDR2 reads FYNNEI. Trimming pared 2 bases from V and 2 bases from J, leaving 0 bases between. This CDR3 comprises 11 residues. The CDR3 reads CASSENYGYTF. The CDR3 DNA reads TGTGCCAGCAGTGAAAACTATGGCTACACCTTC.

The chain links TRBV25-1 to TRBJ2-7; tentatively, D is TRBD1 (6 bases). The CDR3 is 13 residues long. The germline CDR1 and CDR2 sequences are MGHDK and SYGVNS. V was clipped by 3 bases and J by 5 bases, with 11 bases between them. The CDR3 DNA is TGTGCCAGCAGTGACCCGACAGGCGACGAGCAGTACTTC. Amino acids: CASSDPTGDEQYF.

The gene calls are TRBV20-1 and TRBJ2-3, with 16 positions matching TRBD2. Trimming took 4 bases from V and 6 from J; bases not matched to a gene: 4. This CDR3 comprises 15 residues. Germline CDR1 reads DFQATT; CDR2 reads SNEGSKA (reference sequence). CDR3 protein: CSATGTSGRADTQYF. The CDR3 region has the DNA TGCAGTGCTACCGGGACTAGCGGGAGGGCCGATACGCAGTATTTT.

This clonotype was observed many times. This chain joins TRBV11-2 and TRBJ1-6, with 9 bases fitting TRBD1. Germline trimming cut 0 bases from V and 13 bases from J; bases unmatched to any gene: 4. Germline CDR1 reads SGHAT; CDR2 reads FQNNGV. This CDR3 is built from 14 residues. The CDR3 nucleotides read TGTGCCAGCAGCTTAGAGGGACAGGGATCCCCCCTCCACTTT. This encodes CASSLEGQGSPLHF.

Comments on this clonotype: This may come from a read error, since a much larger clone is one base off. The chain uses TRBV30 and TRBJ2-7; D is possibly TRBD2 (5 bases). Deletions cut 0 bases from V and 2 bases from J, with 8 bases between. Germline CDR1 GTSNPN, CDR2 SVGIG (reference sequence). This CDR3 contains 13 residues. In nucleotides, the CDR3 is TGTGCCTGGAGTGTCTGGGGAGCCTACGAGCAGTACTTC. This gives the protein CAWSVWGAYEQYF.

This clonotype was seen more than once but under ten times. The genes are TRBV20-1 and TRBJ1-1; D not certain. V dropped 5 bases and J dropped 6 bases, with 22 bases sitting between them. The CDR3 spans 15 residues. Germline V gene sequence: CDR1 DFQATT, CDR2 SNEGSKA (reference sequence). In DNA, the CDR3 is TGCAGTGCTCGATGGCGTAGACTCGGTGGGGCTGAAGCTTTCTTT. Translation gives CSARWRRLGGAEAFF.

The V call is TRBV5-4, the J call TRBJ2-1; TRBD2 matches at 7 bases. V was pared by 0 bases and J by 2 bases, with 5 bases of the junction left unmatched. This CDR3 contains 16 residues. From germline, CDR1 is SGHNT and CDR2 YYREEE (reference sequence). CDR3 in DNA: TGTGCCAGCAGCTTGGCGTCTAGCGGAACCTACAATGAGCAGTTCTTC. Translation: CASSLASSGTYNEQFF.

The rearrangement uses TRBV25-1 and TRBJ2-7; TRBD1 agrees at 8 bases. After removal of 4 bases from V and 3 bases from J, the junction contained 5 bases not matched to a gene. Germline CDR1 is MGHDK and CDR2 is SYGVNS. This CDR3 is built from 14 residues. The CDR3 is CASSAHRGDYEQYF. The CDR3 region has the DNA TGTGCCAGCAGTGCCCACAGGGGGGACTACGAGCAGTACTTC.

This clonotype occurred many times. The V gene is TRBV24-1, the J gene TRBJ2-3; the match to TRBD2 covers 13 bases. Germline-derived CDR1 and CDR2 are KGHDR and SFDVKD. J gave up 6 bases and V 7 bases, and 15 bases lay outside the gene matches. The CDR3 spans 18 residues. In nucleotides, the CDR3 is TGTGCCACCAGCTTCGGGGGGACTAGCGGGACCCTTCTCGATACGCAGTATTTT. This gives the protein CATSFGGTSGTLLDTQYF.

This clonotype showed up just a few times. J is TRBJ2-1 and V is TRBV6-2 or TRBV6-3; D is undetermined. V shed 3 bases and J shed 1 base, with 7 bases lying between them. Germline CDR1 and CDR2: MNHEY and SVGEGT. The CDR3 has 14 amino acids. The CDR3 DNA reads TGTGCCAGCAGTTATGAGGTGTCCTACAATGAGCAGTTCTTC. Its protein is CASSYEVSYNEQFF.

There are many counts of this clonotype. V is TRBV5-1 and J is TRBJ1-2, with D unclear. CDR3 length: 15 residues. The V gene's germline CDR1 is SGHRS and CDR2 YFSETQ. Trimming removed 0 bases from V and 5 bases from J, with 14 bases in between. CDR3 amino acids: CASSLGHGGIYGYTF. The CDR3 coding sequence is TGCGCCAGCAGCTTGGGGCACGGAGGGATTTATGGCTACACCTTC.

This clonotype was observed many times. V is TRBV30 and J is TRBJ1-5; D gene uncertain. Per the germline V gene, CDR1 is GTSNPN and CDR2 is SVGIG (reference sequence). Trimming removed 0 bases at V and 2 bases at J, with 20 bases between. The CDR3 totals 18 residues. CDR3 residues: CAWSVSGINFRGNQPQHF. CDR3 sequence (DNA): TGTGCCTGGAGTGTATCGGGGATTAACTTTCGTGGCAATCAGCCCCAGCATTTT. Combining the CDR3 with reference TRBV30 and TRBJ1-5 gives the whole variable domain SQTIHQWPATLVQPVGSPLSLECTVEGTSNPNLYWYRQAAGRGLQLLFYSVGIGQISSEVPQNLSASRPQDRQFILSSKKLLLSDSGFYLCAWSVSGINFRGNQPQHFGDGTRLSIL.

This clonotype occurred a few times. In nucleotides, the CDR3 is TGTGCCAGCAGTTACAGTCGGGGGAAGAGCTCCTACGAGCAGTACTTC. Amino acids: CASSYSRGKSSYEQYF. V usage is TRBV6-5 and J usage is TRBJ2-7; tentative D call: TRBD2 (6 bases). The length of the CDR3 is 16 residues. With 2 bases removed from V and 0 bases from J, the gap between germline ends came to 14 bases. Germline-derived CDR1 and CDR2 are MNHEY and SVGAGI.

This clonotype was recorded at least ten times. The V and J genes are TRBV4-1 and TRBJ2-1, with D possibly being TRBD2 (5 bases). Germline CDR1 reads MGHRA; CDR2 reads YSYEKL. This CDR3 has 13 residues. Trimming shortened V by 0 bases and J by 10 bases, and 10 bases separated the two germline ends. CDR3 amino acids: CASSQDERREQFF. CDR3 nucleotide sequence: TGCGCCAGCAGCCAAGACGAAAGGAGGGAGCAGTTCTTC.

The chain carries TRBV20-1 and TRBJ2-2; 7 bases fit TRBD2. This CDR3 comprises 17 residues. CDR1 and CDR2 (germline): DFQATT, SNEGSKA (reference sequence). V was pared by 1 base and J by 2 bases, with 10 bases of the junction left unmatched. CDR3: CSARALWLADNTGELFF. The CDR3 coding sequence is TGCAGTGCTAGAGCTCTTTGGCTAGCGGATAACACCGGGGAGCTGTTTTTT.

This clonotype was counted at least ten times. The CDR3 DNA is TGTGCCAGCAAGGTGCTGAACACTGAAGCTTTCTTT. The encoded protein is CASKVLNTEAFF. This sequence joins TRBV28 and TRBJ1-1, with no clear D. Germline V lookup: CDR1 MDHEN, CDR2 SYDVKM. V lost 7 bases to trimming and J lost 0 bases, with 6 bases between them. The CDR3 loop spans 12 amino acids.

This clonotype has more than one count but fewer than ten. The gene calls are TRBV7-6 and TRBJ1-4; the D is unclear. V gave up 5 bases and J gave up 4 bases, with 17 bases separating them. Germline CDR1 and CDR2: SGHVS and FNYEAQ. The CDR3 contains 16 residues. The CDR3 sequence: CASSHRRTGSNEKLFF. In nucleotides, the CDR3 is TGTGCCAGCAGCCACCGGCGGACGGGGAGTAATGAAAAACTGTTTTTT.

This clonotype was counted many times. The V call is TRBV5-1, the J call TRBJ1-1; D is unclear. Trimming shortened V by 4 bases and J by 8 bases, and 15 bases separated the two germline ends. Germline CDR1 and CDR2: SGHRS and YFSETQ. The length of the CDR3 is 13 residues. The chain's CDR3 is CASSHGMGDEAFF. CDR3 DNA: TGCGCCAGCAGCCACGGGATGGGAGACGAAGCTTTCTTT.

The chain joins TRBV5-1 to TRBJ2-3; 11 bases are shared with TRBD2. Germline V gene sequence: CDR1 SGHRS, CDR2 YFSETQ. There are 17 residues in the CDR3. Germline trimming cut 0 bases from V and 6 bases from J; bases unmatched to any gene: 9. CDR3 region: CASSLAKGLAERDTQYF. The CDR3 DNA reads as TGCGCCAGCAGCTTGGCCAAGGGACTAGCGGAGCGGGATACGCAGTATTTT.

The chain combines TRBV3-1 with TRBJ2-7, with D uncertain. Germline V gene data show CDR1 as LGHDT and CDR2 as YNNKEL (reference sequence). Trimming took 3 bases from V and 5 from J, leaving 14 bases between them. The length of the CDR3 is 14 residues. The CDR3 loop is CASSHQLHMDEQYF. The DNA of the CDR3 is TGTGCCAGCAGCCACCAGCTTCATATGGACGAGCAGTACTTC.

This chain links TRBV4-2 with TRBJ2-7; 7 bases fit TRBD2. J gave up 2 bases and V 1 base, and 14 bases lay outside the gene matches. In germline, CDR1 is LGHNA, CDR2 YNFKEQ. The CDR3 spans 18 residues. The CDR3 bases are TGTGCCAGCAGCCAAGGCCCCGAAGGGTGGAGCGGGACCTACGAGCAGTACTTC. It specifies CASSQGPEGWSGTYEQYF.

The chain has TRBV12-3 or TRBV12-4 and TRBJ1-3, with D hard to call. The ends were cut back, 1 base at V and 6 bases at J, with 10 bases in the middle. CDR3 length: 14 residues. In nucleotides, the CDR3 is TGTGCCAGCAGTTTAGAGGGCGGAGAAAACACCATATATTTT. It encodes CASSLEGGENTIYF.

This clonotype was observed many times. The rearrangement uses TRBV12-3 or TRBV12-4 and TRBJ1-1, with TRBD1 as a possible D gene (5 bases). The CDR3 totals 15 residues. The V and J ends lost 6 bases and 4 bases respectively, with 18 bases between them. The CDR3: CASRLGAGGTTEAFF. The CDR3 region has the DNA TGTGCCAGCAGGCTCGGGGCAGGTGGGACCACTGAAGCTTTCTTT.

Worth noting for this clonotype: As the CDR3 is not closed by the conserved phenylalanine or tryptophan, this likely results from a read error. CDR3: CASSSGQWVNYGYTL. CDR3 DNA: TGTGCCAGCAGTTCGGGACAGTGGGTCAACTATGGCTACACCCTC. This chain links TRBV3-1 with TRBJ1-2; 7 bases line up with TRBD1. Germline CDR1 reads LGHDT; CDR2 reads YNNKEL (reference sequence). The junction had 9 bases not matched to a gene; V was cut back by 6 bases and J by 2 bases. The CDR3 is 15 amino acids.